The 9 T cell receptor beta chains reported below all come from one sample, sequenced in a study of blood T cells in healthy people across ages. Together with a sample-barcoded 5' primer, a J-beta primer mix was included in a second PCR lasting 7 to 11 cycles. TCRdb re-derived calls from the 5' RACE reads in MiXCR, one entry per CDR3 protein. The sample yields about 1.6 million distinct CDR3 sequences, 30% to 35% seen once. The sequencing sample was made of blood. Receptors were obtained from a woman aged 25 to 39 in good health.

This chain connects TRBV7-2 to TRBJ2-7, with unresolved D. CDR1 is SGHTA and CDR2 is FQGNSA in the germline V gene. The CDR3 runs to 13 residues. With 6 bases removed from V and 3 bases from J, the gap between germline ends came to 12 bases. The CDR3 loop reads CASRPAEDYEQYF. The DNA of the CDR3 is TGTGCCAGCAGACCAGCAGAGGACTACGAGCAGTACTTC.

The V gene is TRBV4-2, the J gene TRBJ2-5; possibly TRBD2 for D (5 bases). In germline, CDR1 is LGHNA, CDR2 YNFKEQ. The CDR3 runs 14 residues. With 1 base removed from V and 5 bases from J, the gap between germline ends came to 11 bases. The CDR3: CASSQVKREETQYF. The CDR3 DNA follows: TGTGCCAGCAGCCAAGTGAAGAGGGAGGAGACCCAGTACTTC.

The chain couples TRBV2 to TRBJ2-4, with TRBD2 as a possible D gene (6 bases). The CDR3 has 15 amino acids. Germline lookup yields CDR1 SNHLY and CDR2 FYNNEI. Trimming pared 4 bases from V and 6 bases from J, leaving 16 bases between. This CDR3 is CASSVQRGVGNIQYF. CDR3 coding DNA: TGTGCCAGCAGTGTCCAACGCGGGGTTGGAAACATTCAGTACTTC. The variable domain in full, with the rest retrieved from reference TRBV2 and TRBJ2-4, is EPEVTQTPSHQVTQMGQEVILRCVPISNHLYFYWYRQILGQKVEFLVSFYNNEISEKSEIFDDQFSVERPDGSNFTLKIRSTKLEDSAMYFCASSVQRGVGNIQYFGAGTRLSVL.

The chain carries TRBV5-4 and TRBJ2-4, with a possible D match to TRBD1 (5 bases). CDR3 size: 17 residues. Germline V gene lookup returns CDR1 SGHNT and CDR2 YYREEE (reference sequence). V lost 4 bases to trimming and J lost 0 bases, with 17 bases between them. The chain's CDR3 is CASSIGPLGVAKNIQYF. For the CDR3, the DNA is TGTGCCAGCAGCATCGGCCCCCTAGGGGTAGCCAAAAACATTCAGTACTTC.

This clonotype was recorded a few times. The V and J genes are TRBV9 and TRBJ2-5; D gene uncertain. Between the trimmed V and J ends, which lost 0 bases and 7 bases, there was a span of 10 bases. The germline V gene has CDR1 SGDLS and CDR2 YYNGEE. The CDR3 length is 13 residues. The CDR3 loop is CASSVEGAGTQYF. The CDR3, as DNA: TGTGCCAGCAGCGTAGAAGGCGCCGGGACCCAGTACTTC.

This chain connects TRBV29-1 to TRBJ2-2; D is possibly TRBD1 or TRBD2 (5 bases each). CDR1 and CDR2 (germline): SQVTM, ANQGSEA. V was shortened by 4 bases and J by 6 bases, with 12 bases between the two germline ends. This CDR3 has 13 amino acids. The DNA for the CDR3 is TGCAGCGTTGGAGGGACCTGGGCCGGGGAGCTGTTTTTT. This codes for CSVGGTWAGELFF.

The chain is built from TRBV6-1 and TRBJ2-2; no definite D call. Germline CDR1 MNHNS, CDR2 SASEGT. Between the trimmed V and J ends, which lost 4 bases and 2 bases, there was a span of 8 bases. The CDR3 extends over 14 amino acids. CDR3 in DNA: TGTGCCAGCAGTGCTTCCATTAACACCGGGGAGCTGTTTTTT. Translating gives CASSASINTGELFF.

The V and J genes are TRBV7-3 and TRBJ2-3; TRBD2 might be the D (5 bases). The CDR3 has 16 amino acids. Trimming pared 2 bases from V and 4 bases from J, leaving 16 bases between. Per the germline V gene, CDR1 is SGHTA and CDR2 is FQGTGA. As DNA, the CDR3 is TGTGCCAGCAGCTTACTAGGAGTGGGAGTCTCAGATACGCAGTATTTT. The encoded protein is CASSLLGVGVSDTQYF.

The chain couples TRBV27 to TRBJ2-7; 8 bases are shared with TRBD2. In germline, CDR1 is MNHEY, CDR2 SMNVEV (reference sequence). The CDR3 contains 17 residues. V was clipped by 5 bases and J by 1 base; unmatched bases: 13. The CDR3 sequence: CASSPTLWRGASYEQYF. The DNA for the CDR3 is TGTGCCAGCAGTCCAACATTGTGGCGGGGGGCGTCCTACGAGCAGTACTTC.